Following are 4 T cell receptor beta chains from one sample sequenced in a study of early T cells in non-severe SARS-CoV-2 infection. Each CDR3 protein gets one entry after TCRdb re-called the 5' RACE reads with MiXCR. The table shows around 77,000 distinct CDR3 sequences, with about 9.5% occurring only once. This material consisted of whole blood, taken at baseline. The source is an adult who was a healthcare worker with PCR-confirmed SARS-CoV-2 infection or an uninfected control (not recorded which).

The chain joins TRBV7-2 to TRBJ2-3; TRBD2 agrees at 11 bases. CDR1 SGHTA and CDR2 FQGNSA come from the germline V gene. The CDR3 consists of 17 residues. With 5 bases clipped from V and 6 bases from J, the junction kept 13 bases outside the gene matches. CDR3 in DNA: TGTGCCAGCAGCCTACAGTCTAGCGGGGGGCCAGTGGATACGCAGTATTTT. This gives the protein CASSLQSSGGPVDTQYF.

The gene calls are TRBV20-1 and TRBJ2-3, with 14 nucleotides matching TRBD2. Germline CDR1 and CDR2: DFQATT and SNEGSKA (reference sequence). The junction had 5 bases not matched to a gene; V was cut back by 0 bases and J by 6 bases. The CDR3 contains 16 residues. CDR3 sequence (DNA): TGCAGTGCTAGAGACCCGGGACTAGCGGGGGCGGATACGCAGTATTTT. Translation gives CSARDPGLAGADTQYF.

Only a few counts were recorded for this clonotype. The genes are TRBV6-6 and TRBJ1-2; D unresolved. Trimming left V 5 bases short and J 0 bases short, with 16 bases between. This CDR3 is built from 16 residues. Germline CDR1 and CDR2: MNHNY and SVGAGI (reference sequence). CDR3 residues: CASSPLSGGPNYGYTF. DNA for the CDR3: TGTGCCAGCAGTCCGCTAAGTGGCGGCCCTAACTATGGCTACACCTTC.

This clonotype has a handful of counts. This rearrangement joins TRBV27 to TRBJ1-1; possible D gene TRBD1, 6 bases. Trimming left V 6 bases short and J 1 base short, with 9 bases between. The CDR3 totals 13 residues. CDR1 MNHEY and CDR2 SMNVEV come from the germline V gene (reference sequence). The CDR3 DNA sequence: TGTGCCAGCAGAACAGGGCCGAACACTGAAGCTTTCTTT. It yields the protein CASRTGPNTEAFF.